These 10 T cell receptor beta chains came from one sample sequenced in a study of blood T cell repertoires in COVID-19. Libraries were prepared by immunoSEQ multiplex PCR; TCRdb keeps only in-frame clonotypes and omits some of them. The sample carries roughly 120,000 clones, about 93% recorded once. The sample was peripheral blood. These receptors came from a man aged 50-59 years with COVID-19, enrolled during active disease.

The chain uses TRBV5-1 and TRBJ2-1, with D perhaps matching TRBD2 (6 bases). The germline V gene has CDR1 SGHRS and CDR2 YFSETQ. The CDR3 contains 13 residues. V dropped 3 bases and J dropped 6 bases, with 10 bases sitting between them. DNA of the CDR3: TGCGCCAGCAGCTCCGGACTATCCAATGAGCAGTTCTTC. Amino acid sequence: CASSSGLSNEQFF.

V is TRBV6-5 and J is TRBJ1-1; tentatively, D is TRBD1 (6 bases). This CDR3 comprises 15 residues. V dropped 5 bases and J dropped 4 bases, with 17 bases sitting between them. Germline CDR1 is MNHEY and CDR2 is SVGAGI. CDR3 nucleotides: TGTGCCAGCAGTACTCGGACAGCCAGCTCCACTGAAGCTTTCTTT. This sequence encodes CASSTRTASSTEAFF.

The genes are TRBV5-1 and TRBJ2-1; 10 nucleotides align to TRBD2. The CDR3 consists of 15 residues. CDR1 and CDR2 from the germline V gene are SGHRS and YFSETQ. The J segment lost 6 bases and the V segment lost 4 bases, leaving 7 bases of the junction unmatched. The CDR3 DNA reads TGCGCCAGCAGCGGCGGACTAGCGGAGATCAATGAGCAGTTCTTC. Amino acids: CASSGGLAEINEQFF. Using reference TRBV5-1 and TRBJ2-1 for the parts outside the CDR3, the full variable domain is KAGVTQTPRYLIKTRGQQVTLSCSPISGHRSVSWYQQTPGQGLQFLFEYFSETQRNKGNFPGRFSGRQFSNSRSEMNVSTLELGDSALYLCASSGGLAEINEQFFGPGTRLTVL.

This CDR3 reads CASRVAGSGYNEQFF. The CDR3 DNA reads TGTGCCAGCAGAGTAGCGGGATCCGGGTACAATGAGCAGTTCTTC. The J gene is TRBJ2-1, the V gene TRBV7-3, with TRBD2 matching over 8 bases. Per germline, CDR1 SGHTA and CDR2 FQGTGA. The CDR3 extends over 15 amino acids. V was clipped by 6 bases and J by 4 bases; unmatched bases: 8. Together with reference TRBV7-3 and TRBJ2-1, the CDR3 gives the full variable domain: GAGVSQTPSNKVTEKGKYVELRCDPISGHTALYWYRQSLGQGPEFLIYFQGTGAADDSGLPNDRFFAVRPEGSVSTLKIQRTERGDSAVYLCASRVAGSGYNEQFFGPGTRLTVL.

J is TRBJ2-3 and V is TRBV9; 14 bases align to TRBD2. The germline CDR1 and CDR2 sequences are SGDLS and YYNGEE. The V segment lost 4 bases and the J segment 3 bases; nucleotides outside the gene matches: 13. CDR3 length: 19 residues. The CDR3 bases are TGTGCCAGCAGCCGGGCAGCCGGGACTAGCGGGAGTTTTACAGATACGCAGTATTTT. It translates to CASSRAAGTSGSFTDTQYF.

The genes are TRBV9 and TRBJ2-1, with 7 bases fitting TRBD2. Looked up from germline, CDR1 is SGDLS and CDR2 is YYNGEE. With 0 bases clipped from V and 7 bases from J, the junction kept 10 bases outside the gene matches. The CDR3 is made up of 16 amino acids. The CDR3 region is CASSVGLGAGENEQFF. In nucleotides, the CDR3 is TGTGCCAGCAGCGTAGGGCTCGGGGCGGGAGAGAATGAGCAGTTCTTC.

The chain recombines TRBV5-1 with TRBJ1-2; unclear D gene. Trimming removed 5 bases from V and 6 bases from J, with 14 bases in between. Germline lookup yields CDR1 SGHRS and CDR2 YFSETQ. This CDR3 has 13 residues. The CDR3 bases are TGCGCCAGCAGGGTTGGGAGGACGGATGGCTACACCTTC. Translated: CASRVGRTDGYTF. The full variable domain, its missing parts supplied by reference TRBV5-1 and TRBJ1-2, is KAGVTQTPRYLIKTRGQQVTLSCSPISGHRSVSWYQQTPGQGLQFLFEYFSETQRNKGNFPGRFSGRQFSNSRSEMNVSTLELGDSALYLCASRVGRTDGYTFGSGTRLTVV.

The chain employs TRBV5-8 and TRBJ2-3; 10 bases line up with TRBD2. CDR3 length equals 15 residues. V shed 1 base and J 2 bases; nucleotides not matched to a gene: 1. The germline gives CDR1 SGHTS, CDR2 YDEGEE. The CDR3 nucleotides read TGTGCCAGCAGCTTGACTAGCGGGACCACAGATACGCAGTATTTT. Protein: CASSLTSGTTDTQYF.

The rearrangement joins TRBV5-4 to TRBJ1-2; D not resolved. CDR3 length: 15 amino acids. V was trimmed by 4 bases and J by 0 bases, leaving 13 bases between them. The germline V gene encodes CDR1 SGHNT and CDR2 YYREEE (reference sequence). As DNA, the CDR3 is TGTGCCAGCAGCCCTTCGCGGCACACTAACTATGGCTACACCTTC. Translating it yields CASSPSRHTNYGYTF.

The chain combines TRBV27 with TRBJ1-4; possible D gene TRBD1, 6 bases. The CDR3 has 15 residues. The germline gives CDR1 MNHEY, CDR2 SMNVEV (reference sequence). The germline V and J ends were trimmed by 2 bases and 7 bases, with 14 bases remaining between them. The CDR3, as DNA: TGTGCCAGCAGTTTAAACAGGGCCTTGGGTGAAAAACTGTTTTTT. It translates to CASSLNRALGEKLFF. The full variable domain, with the rest looked up from reference TRBV27 and TRBJ1-4, is EAQVTQNPRYLITVTGKKLTVTCSQNMNHEYMSWYRQDPGLGLRQIYYSMNVEVTDKGDVPEGYKVSRKEKRNFPLILESPSPNQTSLYFCASSLNRALGEKLFFGSGTQLSVL.